This TCR beta chain emerged from a study of technical replicates of blood from a handful of donors. Trimming cost V 2 bases and J 3 bases; bases outside gene matches: 11. The CDR3 is made up of 17 amino acids. Germline lookup yields CDR1 SNHLY and CDR2 FYNNEI. Only in-frame clones appear in the TCRdb table, and some are missing; sequencing was by immunoSEQ multiplex PCR. The data contain roughly 80,000 clones, roughly 92% of them seen just once; the ten biggest clones take up over 0.35%. The receptor comes from a human donor in good health. What was sequenced was T cells isolated from PBMCs. The V call is TRBV2, the J call TRBJ2-3; 7 bases align to TRBD2. The CDR3 nucleotides read TGTGCCAGCAGTGAAAGCCTGAGGACTAGTAAAACAGATACGCAGTATTTT. Protein product: CASSESLRTSKTDTQYF.